Listed here is a single T cell receptor (beta chain). What this receptor recognizes is not known. The cohort consisted of 650 to 850 healthy bone marrow donors. At the time of sampling, every cohort member was nominally healthy, though immune exposures that went unrecorded were likely present. The donor was CMV seronegative and was included in the group of under 450 seronegative cohort members. A peripheral blood sample was collected from each donor, and TCR beta sequencing was performed on peripheral blood mononuclear cells. Genomic DNA was extracted from the blood cell samples with the Qiagen DNeasy Blood Extraction Kit. Libraries were built with the immunoSEQ multiplex PCR assay. For the multiplex PCR, a mixture combining 60 forward primers for TCR Vbeta segments and 13 reverse primers for TCR Jbeta segments was used. Amplification of the CDR3 region of rearranged TCR beta genes was performed with a multiplex PCR assay on genomic DNA. Amplified TCR beta libraries were sequenced as 87-base-pair reads on the Illumina HiSeq System. The paper's processing steps were these. A later analysis tallied approximately 87 million unique TCR beta chains across the 700 or so repertoires, and roughly 11 million of those chains were shared by two or more donors. Raw reads were error-corrected and collapsed into unique sequences with a nearest-neighbor algorithm that merged closely related sequences to remove PCR and sequencing errors. To assign V, D and J gene segments, CDR3 sequences were aligned to IMGT reference sequences. For a sequence to be retained, a match of at least six nucleotides to both a V gene segment and a J gene segment was required. Rearrangements were called productive when the CDR3 lacked stop codons and stayed in frame with V and J; all others were non-productive. CDR3 was defined by IMGT convention, running from the second conserved V-encoded cysteine to the conserved J-encoded phenylalanine. Sequences without an unambiguous match to a single V gene segment were excluded from the earlier analysis of about 600 of the donors. In an earlier analysis of approximately 590 of the donors, V segments were called functional above 56.7% productive rearrangements and were called segregating when the between-donor standard deviation exceeded 5%. To diagnose cytomegalovirus status from the catalog of TCR beta chain sequences, a statistical classification framework was built. In a later analysis, TCR nucleotide sequences were compared against IMGT/GENE-DB human TR gene sequences so that V and J genes could be assigned. In a later analysis, CDR3 sequences and most-parsimonious VDJ recombination scenarios were assigned using the TCRdist pipeline. In a later analysis, each TCR beta chain was defined by its CDR3 amino acid sequence together with its V-gene family, and reads without a unique V-gene family were excluded. A later analysis removed roughly 590 highly shared, low-generation-probability nucleotide sequences to deal with suspected cross-contamination and a sequencing artifact. A later analysis calculated a clonal expansion index for each public chain from normalized within-repertoire ranks of inferred template counts. A later analysis computed generation probabilities with a VDJ recombination model fitted to out-of-frame rearrangements, and checked the results against IGoR. Hypergeometric tests were used in a later analysis to score TCR-TCR, TCR-HLA and TCR-CMV co-occurrence, with a repertoire-size bias correction applied to the TCR pairs. A later analysis estimated false discovery rates by permuting HLA or CMV assignments 20 times. In a later analysis, co-occurring TCRs were grouped using DBSCAN, with TCRdist sequence similarity added in when clustering inside HLA-allele-positive subsets. Repertoires with fewer than 30,000 or more than 120,000 public chains, plus five repertoires with anomalous nucleotide sharing, were excluded from co-occurrence clustering. This is the immuneACCESS table as TCRdb keeps it, with only in-frame sequences that have V and J called. A part of the clones is gone; compared with another copy, unresolved V genes explain less than half, and the rest is unexplained. V and J calls and clone size are copied from that table; D and trimming were computed from the DNA. This sample's clone table shows more than 40,000 clones. The ten most abundant clones make up roughly 17% of the sample.

The record originates from a study of cytomegalovirus exposure and HLA in healthy donors (dated by TCRdb to the late 2010s). With regard to the full study: According to an earlier analysis of a few hundred of the donors, about 179 million T cells yielded over 100 million unique TCR beta sequences and around 300 Gb of sequence data. A later analysis re-analyzed previously published TCR beta repertoires from 666 donors and added high-resolution HLA genotyping to study TCR occurrence patterns. The study combined high-throughput TCR immunosequencing, statistical association of individual TCRs with disease status, and machine learning to predict cytomegalovirus infection status. In a later genetic analysis, genome-wide SNP genotypes for about 55% of the roughly 700 donors were used, and that subset was treated as a discovery cohort. An early release covering about 600 HLA-typed donors comprised about 320 gigabases of sequencing data and 65 million to 100 million unique TCR sequences. On average, roughly 240,000 unique TCR beta nucleotide sequences were sequenced per donor among several hundred genotyped donors of the cohort, with approximately 18% of those sequences being non-productive. An earlier analysis of 500 to 650 of the donors applied high-throughput TCR beta sequencing to assess whether each TCR beta V gene segment acted as functional or pseudogenic. Rather than drawing on any new phenotypic data, the later analysis identified candidate immune exposures from TCR beta sequences and the way those sequences occurred across donors. Typing coverage varied by locus: roughly 629-640 donors for A, B, C, DRB1 and DQB1; approximately 560 for DQA1; approximately 570 for DPA1; approximately 450 for DPB1. Using immunosequencing, the study profiled T cell repertoires from about 610 subjects and related those repertoires to cytomegalovirus serostatus. Donor age, sex, ethnicity and CMV serostatus were collected together with the repertoire data. Class I and class II HLA loci were covered by the typing at four-digit resolution. All discovery cohort repertoires had been generated on a single sequencing platform. Roughly 5 DR-DQ haplotypes were handled as single units for association and clustering, since linkage in the cohort was strong. Among the roughly 400 genotyped donors, under 90% belonged to the genetic ancestry cluster associated with self-reported Caucasian donors. The study aimed to test whether cataloging public T cell receptors could reveal signatures of past pathogen exposure. Along with the approximately 650-subject first cohort, a separate validation cohort of over a hundred different subjects was used.

Broad study findings and their caveats: When HLA alleles, especially DR and DQ, strongly co-occurred, TCR associations were difficult to assign to individual alleles. Because some donors lacked HLA typing at each locus, the association tests relied only on the typed subset. Immune exposure information for the cohort was limited to CMV serostatus. Sequencing depth was assumed to be roughly uniform across donors in the presence/absence analyses, though that assumption may not hold. The sequencing pipeline was judged likely to have produced a cluster of highly shared sequence variants as a technical artifact. A later analysis associated about 16,000 TCR beta sequences with specific HLA alleles at a false discovery rate of 0.05. In a later analysis, most CMV-associated TCR beta chains were found to appear HLA-restricted, with HLA associations seemingly driven largely by CMV exposure. This cohort had only TCR beta chains sequenced, and the lack of alpha or paired-chain data limited which features could be detected. In a later analysis, several top co-occurrence clusters were reported to appear linked to parvovirus B19, influenza, CMV and Epstein-Barr virus. Broadly in line with IMGT annotations, most TCR beta V segments showed up in productive rearrangements about 87% or about 30% of the time in an earlier analysis of several hundred of the donors. A total of 150 to 200 TCR beta chains were listed by the study as associated with cytomegalovirus. A further reported finding was that TCR beta sequences accurately predicted the HLA-A and HLA-B alleles for most subjects in the first cohort. Approximately 16 rarely observed V segments, including chromosome 9 orphons, were excluded from the earlier analysis of approximately 500 of the donors because counts were too low. A later genetic analysis reported fewer N-insertions in productive TCRs among donors in an Asian-associated ancestry cluster than the roughly 650-donor mean. Cytomegalovirus status was reported to be diagnosed by the classifier with high specificity and sensitivity in both the original and validation cohorts. Compared with equally common non-associated chains, HLA-associated TCR beta chains in a later analysis were more clonally expanded and had lower generation probabilities. According to the authors, the approach could potentially be generalized to other disease states and immunological phenotypes. Three of the identified cytomegalovirus-associated TCR beta chains were confirmed in vitro to be specific for cytomegalovirus antigens. Correlated functional status among segregating V segments might reflect linkage disequilibrium, but an unknown experimental factor could not be ruled out. In a later genetic analysis, a missense DCLRE1C variant was associated with V-gene and J-gene trimming of TCR beta chains, and the association was replicated in an independent cohort. Most TCR sequences were observed very rarely across donors, whereas some public TCRs were present in many individuals. In a later analysis, the rate of TCR association differed among HLA loci, with DRB1 alleles having the most associated TCRs and HLA-C alleles having the fewest.

This receptor was identified in a male donor in good health and CMV-seronegative. Sequencing was done on a sample of PBMCs.

The nucleotide sequence is given as TGCGCCAGCAGCCAAGATCGGGGGGTGGGTAATTCACCCCTCCACTTT. This sequence encodes CASSQDRGVGNSPLHF. The chain uses TRBV4-3 and TRBJ1-6; matching of 5 bases hints at TRBD1 as the D gene. CDR1 and CDR2 were assigned from the germline V gene as LGHNA and YSLEER. The CDR3 spans 16 residues, from the cysteine through the phenylalanine. The read is trimmed to its CDR3 DNA, 48 bases read in frame from base 1. The germline ends are 12 bases apart after V is trimmed by 0 bases and J by 6 bases.